Below are 18 T cell receptor beta chains sequenced from a single sample in a study of molecular identifiers for immune sequencing clone quantification. TCRdb itself ran the PCR reads through MiXCR, one entry per CDR3 protein. This sample carries 45,000 to 65,000 distinct CDR3 sequences, about 25% of them seen once, and the ten largest clones take around 1.8%. The specimen sequenced was naive CD8+ T cells from blood, with Jurkat cell RNA spiked in. Subset of the sample: FACS-sorted CD8+CD4-CCR7+CD45RA+ naive T cells. These receptors came from a human donor in good health. Some libraries in this study had Jurkat cell RNA spiked in.

This clonotype was counted at least ten times. The chain is built from TRBV2 and TRBJ2-1; 11 bases line up with TRBD2. There are 17 residues in the CDR3. Germline CDR1 SNHLY, CDR2 FYNNEI. Trimming took 2 bases from V and 6 from J; bases not matched to a gene: 9. The CDR3, as DNA: TGTGCCAGCAGTGAAAGTGTAGCGGGAGGGCCGTTCAATGAGCAGTTCTTC. The encoded protein is CASSESVAGGPFNEQFF.

This clonotype was detected a few times. A read error is possible here, since a much larger clone lies one base away. The chain is built from TRBV29-1 and TRBJ2-3; D gene ambiguous. The CDR3 contains 15 residues. Germline V gives CDR1 SQVTM, CDR2 ANQGSEA. V was shortened by 7 bases and J by 2 bases, with 19 bases between the two germline ends. CDR3 loop: CSASDGLVDTDTQYF. Here the CDR3 DNA reads TGCAGCGCCTCCGACGGGCTAGTCGACACAGATACGCAGTATTTT.

On this clonotype: A read error may be the cause here, since a much bigger clone is one base away. The genes are TRBV4-3 and TRBJ2-5; D is possibly TRBD2 (5 bases). The CDR3 is 14 amino acids. V lost 0 bases to trimming and J lost 6 bases, with 11 bases between them. CDR1 is LGHNA and CDR2 is YSLEER in the germline V gene. The chain's CDR3 is CASSQEGWRQTQYF. The CDR3 DNA is TGCGCCAGCAGCCAAGAAGGGTGGAGGCAGACCCAGTACTTC.

About this clonotype: This may come from a read error, since a much larger clone is one base off. This rearrangement joins TRBV20-1 to TRBJ1-1; D is unresolved. Germline lookup yields CDR1 DFQATT and CDR2 SNEGSKA (reference sequence). CDR3 size: 13 residues. Here the CDR3 DNA reads TGCAGTGCTATTCTAGGAATGAACACTGGAGCTTTCTTT. It translates to CSAILGMNTGAFF.

Worth noting for this clonotype: It may be a read error: a sequence one base away is much more abundant. CDR3 coding DNA: TGCAGTGCCCATGAGGTCAACTCCTACGGGCAGTACTTC. It yields the protein CSAHEVNSYGQYF. The chain combines TRBV20-1 with TRBJ2-7; no definite D call. CDR1 is DFQATT, CDR2 SNEGSKA, per germline (reference sequence). The length of the CDR3 is 13 residues.

The sample holds many counts of this clonotype. V usage is TRBV7-9 and J usage is TRBJ2-2, with D unclear. This CDR3 is 10 amino acids long. Germline CDR1 SEHNR, CDR2 FQNEAQ (reference sequence). Trimming removed 9 bases from V and 7 bases from J, with 6 bases in between. This CDR3 is CASGFGELFF. CDR3 sequence (DNA): TGTGCCAGTGGTTTCGGGGAGCTGTTTTTT.

This clonotype came up many times. This sequence joins TRBV11-2 and TRBJ1-4; D not resolved. Germline V gives CDR1 SGHAT, CDR2 FQNNGV. CDR3 length equals 14 residues. The V and J ends lost 1 base and 12 bases respectively, with 15 bases between them. CDR3: CASSLGAISHELFF. Written as DNA, the CDR3 is TGTGCCAGCAGCTTAGGGGCTATCAGCCATGAACTGTTTTTT.

On this clonotype itself: It may be a read error: a sequence one base away is much more abundant. V is TRBV14 and J is TRBJ2-3; unclear D gene. This CDR3 region has 13 residues. Trimming removed 1 base from V and 14 bases from J, with 16 bases in between. Looked up from germline, CDR1 is SGHDN and CDR2 is FVKESK. The CDR3 nucleotides read TGTGCCAGCAGCCAAGGCCGACCCGAGCCTCCGTATTTT. It specifies CASSQGRPEPPYF.

This clonotype was seen ten or more times. This chain joins TRBV28 and TRBJ2-3, with D possibly matching TRBD2 (5 bases). The germline V gene encodes CDR1 MDHEN and CDR2 SYDVKM. Trimming left V 3 bases short and J 1 base short, with 14 bases between. This CDR3 is built from 16 residues. The CDR3 DNA reads as TGTGCCAGCAGTTTTGCCCTAGCTACTGGCACAGATACGCAGTATTTT. It translates to CASSFALATGTDTQYF.

Worth noting for this clonotype: A much larger clone lies one base from this, so it may be a read error. This CDR3 is CASSLARGGPPQHF. CDR3 sequence (DNA): TGTGCCAGCAGCTTGGCCCGAGGTGGCCCGCCCCAGCATTTT. The chain links TRBV5-6 to TRBJ1-5; no firm D call. CDR3 size: 14 residues. V was pared by 0 bases and J by 9 bases, with 13 bases between. Germline lookup yields CDR1 SGHDT and CDR2 YYEEEE.

This clonotype was observed at least ten times. This chain connects TRBV11-3 to TRBJ2-2; a possible D gene is TRBD1 (5 bases). Germline CDR1 reads SGHNT; CDR2 reads YENEEA. The CDR3 is 16 residues long. V lost 5 bases, J lost 0 bases, and 13 bases lay in between. DNA for the CDR3: TGTGCCAGCAGCCTAGGCAGGGCAGCGAACACCGGGGAGCTGTTTTTT. Its protein is CASSLGRAANTGELFF.

The chain has TRBV28 and TRBJ2-2; TRBD2 matches 7 bases. J gave up 6 bases and V 2 bases, and 0 bases lay outside the gene matches. This CDR3 has 13 residues. Germline loops: CDR1 MDHEN, CDR2 SYDVKM. The CDR3 sequence: CASSLGGAGELFF. In DNA, the CDR3 is TGTGCCAGCAGTTTAGGGGGGGCCGGGGAGCTGTTTTTT.

About this clonotype itself: A much larger clonotype is one base distant, so this may be a read error. The chain couples TRBV19 to TRBJ2-7; no firm D call. This CDR3 is 13 amino acids long. Germline CDR1 reads LNHDA; CDR2 reads SQIVND (reference sequence). The ends were cut back, 9 bases at V and 2 bases at J, with 14 bases in the middle. CDR3 sequence (DNA): TGTGCCAGCCACCCCGCTGCGGCCTACGAGCAGTACTTC. Translating it yields CASHPAAAYEQYF.

This clonotype was seen many times. The chain is built from TRBV4-3 and TRBJ2-7; D ambiguous. CDR3 size: 14 residues. The V gene lost 1 base and the J gene lost 4 bases, with 11 bases spanning the gap. CDR1 is LGHNA, CDR2 YSLEER, per germline. The CDR3 coding sequence is TGCGCCAGCAGCCAAGGGCTGTCCGGGTACGAGCAGTACTTC. Its protein product is CASSQGLSGYEQYF.

This clonotype was recorded many times. The rearrangement joins TRBV20-1 to TRBJ2-7; TRBD1 is a possible D gene (5 bases). The CDR3 consists of 15 residues. CDR1 DFQATT and CDR2 SNEGSKA come from the germline V gene (reference sequence). V was pared by 0 bases and J by 3 bases, with 15 bases between. The CDR3 bases are TGCAGTGCTAGAGATCGAGACAGCGAGTTCTACGAGCAGTACTTC. Its translation: CSARDRDSEFYEQYF.

Many counts were recorded for this clonotype. CDR3 residues: CASSYTGTTGELFF. CDR3 in DNA: TGTGCCAGCAGTTACACAGGGACCACCGGGGAGCTGTTTTTT. The chain carries TRBV6-6 and TRBJ2-2; the D gene is possibly TRBD1 (6 bases). V dropped 2 bases and J dropped 4 bases, with 8 bases sitting between them. The CDR3 sequence is 14 residues long. Germline V gene lookup returns CDR1 MNHNY and CDR2 SVGAGI (reference sequence).

This clonotype was detected ten times or more. V is TRBV2 and J is TRBJ1-2; D is unclear. Germline CDR1 reads SNHLY; CDR2 reads FYNNEI. V lost 3 bases and J 4 bases, leaving 6 bases between the germline ends. This CDR3 region has 12 residues. CDR3 loop: CASSDAGYGYTF. In DNA form, the CDR3 reads TGTGCCAGCAGTGATGCAGGCTATGGCTACACCTTC.

On this clonotype: Since a much larger clone is just one base distant, this may be a read error. The conserved phenylalanine or tryptophan is not found at the CDR3 terminus, so this likely reflects a read error. The chain carries TRBV3-1 and TRBJ1-5, with unresolved D. V was pared by 1 base and J by 4 bases, with 8 bases between. CDR1 LGHDT and CDR2 YNNKEL come from the germline V gene (reference sequence). This CDR3 is 14 amino acids long. CDR3 region: CASSQGIANQPQHS. The CDR3, as DNA: TGTGCCAGCAGCCAAGGTATAGCAAATCAGCCCCAGCATTCT.